These 25 T cell receptor beta chains originate from one sample sequenced in a study of CD8+ T cells in alopecia areata. As the sequencing template, cDNA was produced by extracting RNA and reverse transcribing it. Profiled with immunoSEQ multiplex PCR; TCRdb holds only in-frame clones, not every one. The table lists 140,000 to 150,000 clones, roughly 46% of them singletons. The material sequenced was CD4+ T cells sorted from blood, taken at week 0. All receptors come from a human donor with alopecia areata.

This clone was seen more than once but under ten times. The CDR3 DNA reads as TGTGCCAGCAGCTTGGGCGGACCATGGGGGGATGAGCAGTTCTTC. Translation gives CASSLGGPWGDEQFF. The chain combines TRBV7-2 with TRBJ2-1, with D possibly TRBD2 on 6 matching bases. Trimming shortened V by 3 bases and J by 8 bases, and 17 bases separated the two germline ends. This CDR3 is built from 15 residues. CDR1 and CDR2 from the germline V gene are SGHTA and FQGNSA.

This chain uses TRBV7-2 with TRBJ2-7, with 10 bases matching TRBD1. V shed 5 bases, J shed 3 bases, and the junction held 7 bases outside the gene matches. Germline CDR1 reads SGHTA; CDR2 reads FQGNSA. The CDR3 length is 15 residues. The CDR3 spells CASSTRTGGNYEQYF. The CDR3 bases are TGTGCCAGCAGCACCAGGACAGGGGGAAACTACGAGCAGTACTTC.

This CDR3 reads CASSEAPGQGFF. Here the CDR3 DNA reads TGTGCCAGCAGTGAAGCCCCAGGACAAGGATTTTTT. The chain employs TRBV2 and TRBJ1-4; tentatively, D is TRBD1 (5 bases). V was pared by 0 bases and J by 17 bases, with 13 bases between. CDR1 and CDR2 from the germline V gene are SNHLY and FYNNEI. The CDR3 is made up of 12 amino acids.

The V and J genes are TRBV25-1 and TRBJ2-3, with D maybe TRBD1 (5 bases). The ends were cut back, 1 base at V and 1 base at J, with 6 bases in the middle. CDR1 is MGHDK, CDR2 SYGVNS, per germline. This CDR3 is built from 14 residues. The CDR3 nucleotides read TGTGCCAGCAGTGAATTCAGGGGCACAGATACGCAGTATTTT. This codes for CASSEFRGTDTQYF.

This clone was detected ten times or more. The chain recombines TRBV16 with TRBJ2-7; possibly TRBD1 or TRBD2 for D (5 bases each). This CDR3 is built from 15 residues. V gave up 3 bases and J gave up 2 bases, with 14 bases separating them. Germline V gene lookup returns CDR1 KGHSY and CDR2 FQNENV. Written as DNA, the CDR3 is TGTGCCAGCAGCCAGTCCGGGGCCGGGGCCTACGAGCAGTACTTC. Translating gives CASSQSGAGAYEQYF.

The chain has TRBV29-1 and TRBJ2-5, with 8 bases fitting TRBD1. The CDR3 contains 14 residues. After removal of 2 bases from V and 5 bases from J, the junction contained 7 bases not matched to a gene. The germline gives CDR1 SQVTM, CDR2 ANQGSEA. DNA for the CDR3: TGCAGCGTTGAATCACCAGGGGGCTTCGAGACCCAGTACTTC. Amino acid sequence: CSVESPGGFETQYF.

This clone was counted between two and nine times. V is TRBV4-3 and J is TRBJ2-5; 14 bases are shared with TRBD2. This CDR3 region has 16 residues. Per the germline V gene, CDR1 is LGHNA and CDR2 is YSLEER. Unmatched junction bases numbered 3, after V lost 4 bases and J lost 2 bases. CDR3 nucleotides: TGCGCCAGCAGCCGAGGGACTAGCGGGGGACAAGAGACCCAGTACTTC. It translates to CASSRGTSGGQETQYF.

To note about this clone: One end of the junction fails to match germline, which may point to a read error. The genes are TRBV30 and TRBJ2-6; weak D call: TRBD2 (8 bases). The CDR3 consists of 19 residues. Germline V lookup: CDR1 GTSNPN, CDR2 SVGIG (reference sequence). CDR3 nucleotide sequence: TGTGCCTGGAGCCCGCCGGGGGGGACAGTATTCTCTCGGGCCAACGTCCTGACTTTC. Amino acid sequence: CAWSPPGGTVFSRANVLTF.

This chain links TRBV15 with TRBJ1-3; D not certain. CDR3 length: 17 residues. From germline, CDR1 is LNHNV and CDR2 YYDKDF (reference sequence). Trimming shortened V by 0 bases and J by 0 bases, and 12 bases separated the two germline ends. The CDR3 loop is CATSRDGRRSSGNTIYF. The CDR3 nucleotides read TGTGCCACCAGCAGAGATGGGAGACGGAGCTCTGGAAACACCATATATTTT.

CDR3 DNA sequence: TGTGCCTGGAGTGTACATCTGGTCCCTGAAGCTTTCTTT. This encodes CAWSVHLVPEAFF. The gene calls are TRBV30 and TRBJ1-1; D gene ambiguous. The germline V gene has CDR1 GTSNPN and CDR2 SVGIG (reference sequence). V was pared by 0 bases and J by 6 bases, with 11 bases between. The CDR3 is 13 residues long.

The chain carries TRBV23-1 and TRBJ2-5; 8 bases are a match to TRBD1. TRBV23-1 is flagged as an ORF with uncertain function. This CDR3 region has 17 residues. With 9 bases clipped from V and 3 bases from J, the junction kept 18 bases outside the gene matches. The CDR3 bases are TGCGCCAGACCATTTGAACCGGGACAGGAACCTGAAGAGACCCAGTACTTC. Its translation: CARPFEPGQEPEETQYF.

The J gene is TRBJ2-3, the V gene TRBV6-5; 9 nucleotides match TRBD2. CDR1 is MNHEY, CDR2 SVGAGI, per germline. This CDR3 is 11 amino acids long. V lost 6 bases, J lost 12 bases, and 4 bases stayed unmatched. In DNA form, the CDR3 reads TGTGCCAGCAGGCTAGCGGGAAGTCAGTATTTT. It encodes CASRLAGSQYF.

The chain employs TRBV19 and TRBJ2-5; D may match TRBD1 or TRBD2 (7 bases each). The ends were cut back, 7 bases at V and 7 bases at J, with 19 bases in the middle. Germline-derived CDR1 and CDR2 are LNHDA and SQIVND (reference sequence). The CDR3 totals 14 residues. CDR3 protein: CASTQGEGAGTQYF. The CDR3 nucleotides are TGTGCCAGTACTCAGGGGGAGGGAGCTGGGACCCAGTACTTC. The variable domain in full, completed from reference TRBV19 and TRBJ2-5, reads DGGITQSPKYLFRKEGQNVTLSCEQNLNHDAMYWYRQDPGQGLRLIYYSQIVNDFQKGDIAEGYSVSREKKESFPLTVTSAQKNPTAFYLCASTQGEGAGTQYFGPGTRLLVL.

This chain joins TRBV19 and TRBJ1-5; TRBD1 might be the D (6 bases). CDR1 and CDR2 from the germline V gene are LNHDA and SQIVND (reference sequence). Trimming stripped 7 bases from V and 4 bases from J, with 14 bases between. The CDR3 has 14 residues. The CDR3 DNA reads TGTGCCAGTAAAAAGGGGGAAGTGAATCAGCCCCAGCATTTT. Protein: CASKKGEVNQPQHF.

This chain joins TRBV27 and TRBJ1-5, with D maybe TRBD1 (5 bases). The V end was cut by 1 base, the J end by 3 bases, with 19 bases between. Germline lookup yields CDR1 MNHEY and CDR2 SMNVEV (reference sequence). The CDR3 contains 18 residues. CDR3 DNA: TGTGCCAGCAGTTTATGGGCTCGGGACGGGGGGTCCAATCAGCCCCAGCATTTT. Translated: CASSLWARDGGSNQPQHF.

This clone was observed once. This chain connects TRBV29-1 to TRBJ2-3; 10 nucleotides line up with TRBD2. V was pared by 6 bases and J by 4 bases, with 10 bases of the junction left unmatched. The CDR3 is made up of 15 amino acids. CDR1 and CDR2 from the germline V gene are SQVTM and ANQGSEA. The CDR3 spells CSVWSGRALSDTQYF. The CDR3 DNA follows: TGCAGCGTCTGGAGCGGGAGGGCCCTGTCAGATACGCAGTATTTT.

This sequence joins TRBV7-9 and TRBJ2-3; D is uncertain. The V and J ends lost 6 bases and 3 bases respectively, with 7 bases between them. The CDR3 covers 12 residues. Germline values: CDR1 SEHNR, CDR2 FQNEAQ (reference sequence). The CDR3 protein is CASSYQTDTQYF. The CDR3 bases are TGTGCCAGCAGTTATCAAACAGATACGCAGTATTTT. Filled out from reference TRBV7-9 and TRBJ2-3, the complete variable domain reads DTGVSQNPRHKITKRGQNVTFRCDPISEHNRLYWYRQTLGQGPEFLTYFQNEAQLEKSRLLSDRFSAERPKGSFSTLEIQRTEQGDSAMYLCASSYQTDTQYFGPGTRLTVL.

V is TRBV6-1 and J is TRBJ1-4; no definite D call. Germline V gene data show CDR1 as MNHNS and CDR2 as SASEGT. Trimming pared 8 bases from V and 6 bases from J, leaving 16 bases between. CDR3 length: 14 amino acids. The CDR3 is CASSIGGSDEKLFF. The CDR3, as DNA: TGTGCCAGCTCGATCGGAGGGTCGGATGAAAAACTGTTTTTT.

The CDR3 is CSVLDRDRGYNEQFF. CDR3 nucleotide sequence: TGCAGCGTCCTCGACAGGGACCGGGGATACAATGAGCAGTTCTTC. The gene calls are TRBV29-1 and TRBJ2-1; TRBD1 matches at 7 bases. The V gene's germline CDR1 is SQVTM and CDR2 ANQGSEA. This CDR3 spans 15 amino acids. Trimming at V came to 6 bases and at J to 4 bases, leaving 12 bases not matched to a gene.

This clone turned up a few times. This chain links TRBV27 with TRBJ2-7; D possibly uses TRBD1 or TRBD2 (6 bases each). Trimming left V 8 bases short and J 7 bases short, with 24 bases between. The V gene's germline CDR1 is MNHEY and CDR2 SMNVEV (reference sequence). The CDR3 sequence is 15 residues long. Here the CDR3 DNA reads TGTGCCAGCCTACCACAAGGGGGATCTGGGGGGGAGCAGTACTTC. Translating it yields CASLPQGGSGGEQYF.

The chain's CDR3 is CSVGTGEAFF. The CDR3 DNA reads TGCAGCGTCGGGACAGGGGAAGCTTTCTTT. The gene calls are TRBV29-1 and TRBJ1-1, with 9 nucleotides matching TRBD1. The junction had 1 base not matched to a gene; V was cut back by 6 bases and J by 8 bases. This CDR3 contains 10 residues. Germline V gene sequence: CDR1 SQVTM, CDR2 ANQGSEA. The complete variable domain, with remaining parts taken from reference TRBV29-1 and TRBJ1-1, reads SAVISQKPSRDICQRGTSLTIQCQVDSQVTMMFWYRQQPGQSLTLIATANQGSEATYESGFVIDKFPISRPNLTFSTLTVSNMSPEDSSIYLCSVGTGEAFFGQGTRLTVV.

The V call is TRBV27, the J call TRBJ2-5, with 10 bases matching TRBD1. The V gene end was trimmed by 0 bases and the J gene end by 10 bases; junction bases not matched to a gene: 2. Germline V gene sequence: CDR1 MNHEY, CDR2 SMNVEV (reference sequence). CDR3 size: 13 residues. The CDR3 region is CASSLSDRGDQYF. CDR3 coding DNA: TGTGCCAGCAGTTTATCGGACAGGGGGGACCAGTACTTC.

The chain is built from TRBV13 and TRBJ1-2; unclear D gene. CDR3 size: 14 residues. The germline gives CDR1 PRHDT, CDR2 FYEKMQ (reference sequence). V gave up 5 bases and J gave up 0 bases, with 10 bases separating them. In DNA, the CDR3 is TGTGCCAGCAGCCCGTTCGGATCTAACTATGGCTACACCTTC. It codes for CASSPFGSNYGYTF.

The table lists this clone with a count of one. The chain carries TRBV30 and TRBJ2-2, with no clear D. V lost 0 bases and J 4 bases, leaving 6 bases between the germline ends. The CDR3 covers 13 residues. Germline loops: CDR1 GTSNPN, CDR2 SVGIG (reference sequence). Here the CDR3 reads CAWSVLGTGELFF. The CDR3 DNA is TGTGCCTGGAGTGTGTTGGGCACCGGGGAGCTGTTTTTT.

The chain recombines TRBV5-1 with TRBJ2-3; possible D gene TRBD1, 5 bases. The CDR3 sequence is 14 residues long. Germline V gene sequence: CDR1 SGHRS, CDR2 YFSETQ. Between the trimmed V and J ends, which lost 4 bases and 2 bases, there was a span of 11 bases. The DNA for the CDR3 is TGCGCCAGCAGCAGGGGTATGAACACAGATACGCAGTATTTT. Translated, it gives CASSRGMNTDTQYF.